The source of this TCR beta chain is a study of response to subunit inactivated influenza vaccine. Via MiXCR, TCRdb re-called the RT-PCR reads, giving one row per CDR3 protein. The profile shows 750,000 to 850,000 distinct CDR3 sequences, about 18% of them singletons. This clonotype was counted a single time. No antigen is known for it. Study-wide points: Each seasonal influenza vaccination, the authors suggested, recruits few new T cells.

Source: PBMCs from blood, taken roughly 5 days after vaccination. This TCR came from a middle-aged man who received an inactivated influenza vaccine.

CDR3 amino acids: CASSLSTMGVYGYTF. CDR3 DNA sequence: TGTGCCAGCAGCTTGTCCACCATGGGGGTTTATGGCTACACCTTC. This rearrangement joins TRBV7-2 to TRBJ1-2, with D possibly matching TRBD1 (5 bases). There are 15 residues in the CDR3. The germline V and J ends were trimmed by 3 bases and 5 bases, with 16 bases remaining between them. Germline CDR1 SGHTA, CDR2 FQGNSA.